This T cell receptor beta chain appears in the sequencing data of a study of T cell responses to AZD1222 COVID-19 vaccine. Study-level results: It should be noted that donors were predominantly white British and more often female, and clonal diversity was possibly underestimated.

Germline-derived CDR1 and CDR2 are SGHTA and FQGNSA. The CDR3 loop spans 13 amino acids. The V gene lost 1 base and the J gene lost 4 bases, with 7 bases spanning the gap. As to this clone: Its matching antigen is unknown.

Data came from immunoSEQ multiplex PCR; TCRdb stores just in-frame clones and leaves some out. Of more than 100,000 clones listed, about nine tenths are singletons. This specimen was peripheral blood, taken 28 days after the second AZD1222 dose. This chain joins TRBV7-2 and TRBJ1-2; D gene unclear. The sequence was obtained from an adult who received the AZD1222 COVID-19 vaccine. The CDR3: CASSLVHSYGYTF. The CDR3 nucleotides are TGTGCCAGCAGCTTAGTCCACAGCTATGGCTACACCTTC.